What follows describes a single TCR beta chain. The data were obtained in a study of T cells in Graves' hyperthyroidism and ophthalmopathy. TCR beta CDR3 sequences were amplified from RNA transcripts. HTBI primers drove first-round RT-PCR of the TCR CDR3. A single record per CDR3 protein comes from TCRdb applying MiXCR to the multiplex PCR reads. Of approximately 100,000 distinct CDR3 sequences listed, roughly 37% are singletons. Trimming removed 5 bases from V and 4 bases from J, with 14 bases in between. This CDR3 has 13 residues. Germline CDR1 DFQATT, CDR2 SNEGSKA (reference sequence). This TCR came from a woman in her twenties or thirties with Graves' hyperthyroidism. Material: peripheral blood or thyroid tissue (not recorded which). This sequence joins TRBV20-1 and TRBJ1-2, with a possible D match to TRBD1 (6 bases). The CDR3 spells CSAGGGFSYGYTF. The CDR3 nucleotides are TGCAGTGCTGGAGGGGGATTTAGCTATGGCTACACCTTC.